The 10 T cell receptor beta chains reported below all come from one sample, sequenced in a study of T cell clonality in common variable immunodeficiency (dated by TCRdb to the mid-2010s). The research as a whole found: CVID TCRbeta sequences reportedly showed fewer deletions and N-nucleotide insertions and lacked highly modified clones with 13 or more V deletions.

The method was the immunoSEQ multiplex PCR assay. TCRdb took over this immuneACCESS table, retaining in-frame rearrangements with V and J assigned. Such tables are incomplete; in checked studies, under half of the missing clones stem from an unresolved V gene, and the remainder is unexplained. The table puts just over 20,000 clones in this sample, none counted just once. Approximately 2.4% of the sample is taken by the ten largest. These receptors have no known antigen. Sequences were obtained from peripheral blood mononuclear cells. The receptor set was obtained from a human donor with common variable immunodeficiency.

This clone was picked up many times. From the germline J gene comes the end of the CDR3, since the read stops 3 residues before it. The chain uses TRBV28 and TRBJ2-3; TRBD2 agrees at 10 bases. The CDR3 is 17 amino acids. Germline V gene lookup returns CDR1 MDHEN and CDR2 SYDVKM. The junction had 7 bases not matched to a gene; V was cut back by 2 bases and J by 2 bases. The sequenced part of the CDR3 DNA is TGTGCCAGCAGTTTAGATGTTAGCGGGGGGTCCACAGATACG. It specifies CASSLDVSGGSTDT. The full-length CDR3 reads as CASSLDVSGGSTDTQYF. Looking up the rest from reference TRBV28 and TRBJ2-3 gives the full variable domain: DVKVTQSSRYLVKRTGEKVFLECVQDMDHENMFWYRQDPGLGLRLIYFSYDVKMKEKGDIPEGYSVSREKKERFSLILESASTNQTSMYLCASSLDVSGGSTDTQYFGPGTRLTVL.

This clone has a count of ten or more. The CDR3 end falls 3 residues outside the read, so it is completed with the germline J gene. The sample contains more than one DNA sequence encoding this CDR3. The chain has TRBV6-2 or TRBV6-3 and TRBJ1-5; D is possibly TRBD1 (5 bases). CDR3 length: 15 amino acids. Looked up from germline, CDR1 is MNHEY and CDR2 is SVGEGT. Trimming shortened V by 2 bases and J by 6 bases, and 14 bases separated the two germline ends. CDR3 sequence: CASSYPPDGGQPQHF. The CDR3 DNA, read in part, is TGTGCCAGCAGTTACCCTCCGGACGGGGGTCAGCCC.

This clone was detected many times. Sequencing ends 3 residues short of the CDR3 end; the germline J gene provides the rest. The chain uses TRBV28 and TRBJ2-7, with 10 bases lining up with TRBD1. This CDR3 contains 14 residues. In germline, CDR1 is MDHEN, CDR2 SYDVKM. Trimming removed 3 bases from V and 1 base from J; junction bases left unmatched: 0. The sequenced CDR3 bases are TGTGCCAGCAGTTTGGGACAGGGGTCCTACGAG. It translates to CASSLGQGSYE. From start to end, the CDR3 is CASSLGQGSYEQYF.

This clone came up many times. The read comes to an end 3 residues before the CDR3 does, leaving the germline J gene to fill in the end. The V call is TRBV20-1, the J call TRBJ1-2; 10 bases agree with TRBD1. Trimming removed 3 bases from V and 4 bases from J; junction bases left unmatched: 5. CDR3 length equals 14 residues. Germline V gene lookup returns CDR1 DFQATT and CDR2 SNEGSKA (reference sequence). This CDR3 reads CSASGQGVAYGYTF. CDR3 DNA (partial): TGCAGTGCTAGCGGACAGGGGGTGGCCTATGGC.

This clone appeared many times. The read terminates 3 residues before the CDR3 end, so the remaining end is supplied by the germline J gene. This chain links TRBV20-1 with TRBJ1-4, with a tentative D call TRBD1 (6 bases). V lost 3 bases and J lost 3, with 14 bases in between. The length of the CDR3 is 15 residues. Germline values: CDR1 DFQATT, CDR2 SNEGSKA (reference sequence). CDR3 loop: CSAREGGPPNEKLFF. The CDR3 DNA, read in part, is TGCAGTGCTAGGGAAGGGGGTCCACCTAATGAAAAA.

This clone was observed many times. The CDR3 goes on 3 residues after the read ends, and that part is filled in from the germline J gene. J is TRBJ1-1 and V is TRBV5-6; 7 nucleotides line up with TRBD1. Germline values: CDR1 SGHDT, CDR2 YYEEEE. The junction had 4 bases not matched to a gene; V was cut back by 5 bases and J by 0 bases. The CDR3 has 14 residues. CDR3 DNA, as far as it was read: TGTGCCAGCAGTACGCAGGGGGTGAACACTGAA. It yields the protein CASSTQGVNTE. The entire CDR3 protein reads CASSTQGVNTEAFF.

This clone was found many times. The sequence runs out 3 residues before the end of the CDR3; the remainder is reconstructed from the germline J gene. The V call is TRBV11-3, the J call TRBJ2-5; 8 bases fit TRBD1. CDR3 length equals 15 residues. CDR1 is SGHNT and CDR2 is YENEEA in the germline V gene. The trim removed 5 bases at V and 0 bases at J, leaving 5 bases unmatched. CDR3 amino acids: CASSPRQGYQETQYF. The CDR3 bases that were read are TGTGCCAGCAGCCCCCGACAGGGGTACCAAGAGACC.

By its share, this clone is medium-sized. The read falls 3 residues short of the CDR3 end, and the missing part is taken from the germline J gene. The chain joins TRBV9 to TRBJ2-7, with TRBD2 identical over 12 bases. V lost 2 bases to trimming and J lost 4 bases; unmatched junction nucleotides: 1. The CDR3 is made up of 14 amino acids. Germline V gives CDR1 SGDLS, CDR2 YYNGEE. The CDR3: CASSVTSGGYEQYF. The CDR3 bases that were read are TGTGCCAGCAGCGTGACTAGCGGGGGTTACGAG. Using reference TRBV9 and TRBJ2-7 for the parts outside the CDR3, the full variable domain is DSGVTQTPKHLITATGQRVTLRCSPRSGDLSVYWYQQSLDQGLQFLIQYYNGEERAKGNILERFSAQQFPDLHSELNLSSLELGDSALYFCASSVTSGGYEQYFGPGTRLTVT.

This clone was recorded at least ten times. The read halts 3 residues ahead of the CDR3 end, with the missing end drawn from the germline J gene. This sequence joins TRBV20-1 and TRBJ1-2; tentatively, D is TRBD1 (6 bases). The CDR3 consists of 13 residues. V was pared by 5 bases and J by 5 bases, with 15 bases between. Germline V gives CDR1 DFQATT, CDR2 SNEGSKA (reference sequence). Incomplete CDR3 DNA: TGCAGTGCTCCTCGGGACACTAGATATGGC. Protein product: CSAPRDTRYG. In full, the CDR3 is CSAPRDTRYGYTF.

This clone was seen at least ten times. The read terminates 3 residues ahead of where the CDR3 ends, so the germline J gene completes it. The chain links TRBV5-1 to TRBJ2-5; 9 bases line up with TRBD2. The CDR3 runs 14 residues. The ends lost 4 bases at V and 5 bases at J; junction bases unmatched: 6. Germline V gene data show CDR1 as SGHRS and CDR2 as YFSETQ. The CDR3: CASSEGLALETQYF. Incomplete CDR3 DNA: TGCGCCAGCAGCGAGGGACTAGCTCTTGAGACC.